This T cell receptor beta chain was captured in a study of blood T cell repertoires in COVID-19 (dated by TCRdb to about 2020). Regarding the study in general: Samples covering the acute and convalescent phases of COVID-19 were provided by collaborators in the United States, Italy and Spain. The samples were drawn from two sources: the first 160 participants of the ongoing ImmuneRACE study, and about 1,300 subjects contributed by 6 global collaborators. Subjects who had been exposed to COVID-19, were actively infected with it, or had recovered from it provided the deeply sampled blood TCRbeta repertoires that made up the dataset. The repertoires were released in a freely available public database intended as a resource for research on the immune response to SARS-CoV-2. A de-identified subject ID, COVID-19 status, age in years and sex were almost always included in the sample metadata. Where HLA class I and class II types were available, the types were taken from metadata supplied by the sample provider, not from assay-based typing. The prospective study material was composed of cDNA or gDNA derived from T cells, B-cell-depleted T cells, or PBMCs.

V is pruned by 0 bases and J by 4 bases, leaving 3 bases of the junction without a gene match. From a lookup of the germline V gene, CDR1 and CDR2 are SGHRS and YFSETQ. Including the terminal cysteine and phenylalanine, the CDR3 comprises 14 residues. Left in the record is the CDR3 DNA by itself, 42 bases read in frame from the first base. The paper as a whole reports these results and caveats: The quantity of clinical and demographic metadata differed by source and by participant and was supplied without curation.

Participants in the prospective study were enrolled through a virtual design, were aged about 18 to 90 years, and lived in 20 to 30 United States geographic areas. To assign participants to cohorts, the prospective study relied on clinical history that participants themselves reported in a screening survey and a study questionnaire. ImmuneRACE Cohort 3 recovered participants were defined by two consecutive negative NP/OP PCR tests, healthcare professional clearance, or symptom resolution. In the prospective study, mobile phlebotomists collected whole blood, serum and a nasopharyngeal or oropharyngeal swab from each participant. Over a 2-month period, participants in the prospective study had the option of providing additional blood draws and questionnaires. Prospective study blood samples were shipped either frozen or at room temperature before DNA extraction. About this clone: Its antigen is still unknown. No much larger clone is present one base from it, and per-base qualities are unavailable.

The immunoSEQ Assay, a bias-controlled multiplex PCR, was used to amplify TCRbeta CDR3 regions from genomic DNA. As for the authors' bioinformatics: Nucleated cell counts per sample were estimated from amplification of reference gene primers within the assay. To quantify the absolute abundance of each unique TCRbeta CDR3 rearrangement, sequence reads were collapsed and filtered. For each sample, productive Simpson clonality was calculated as the square root of Simpson's diversity index over productive rearrangements. TCRdb took this table from immuneACCESS and kept in-frame rearrangements with V and J called. Such tables lack part of the clones; where checked against another copy, unresolved V genes explain under half of the gap, and the rest is unexplained. The V and J calls and clone size were taken over from that table, and D and trimming were inferred from the DNA. For this sample there are 200,000 to 250,000 clones; roughly 85% appear just once. Of the sample, about a tenth falls within the top ten clones.

The receptor comes from a man in his thirties or forties who had recovered from COVID-19. The sequenced sample was PBMCs or T cells enriched from blood (not recorded which). The chain couples TRBV5-1 to TRBJ1-2, with 7 central nucleotides matching TRBD1. At the DNA level, the sequence is TGCGCCAGCAGCTTGGTACAGGGGACCTATGGCTACACCTTC. The resulting protein is CASSLVQGTYGYTF.